This is a list of T cell receptor beta chains from one sample in a study of Tregs in tolerant kidney transplant recipients. The table came from immunoSEQ multiplex PCR; TCRdb's copy has only in-frame clones and leaves some out. Here the sample spans about 240,000 clones, roughly four fifths being singletons. Sequenced sample: CD4+ T cells from blood. These receptors all come from a human donor in good health. The CDR3 runs from the conserved cysteine through the conserved F or W. Each record gives: V gene, J gene, CDR3 protein.

V: TRBV2
J: TRBJ2-7
CDR3: CASSPQTYEQYF

V: TRBV19
J: TRBJ1-5
CDR3: CASSIGPVLGQRNQPQHF

V: TRBV29-1
J: TRBJ2-7
CDR3: CSVEPSGVGEQYF

V: TRBV9
J: TRBJ1-1
CDR3: CASSGRTSNTEAFF

V: TRBV5-6
J: TRBJ1-1
CDR3: CASSLPRNTEAFF

V: TRBV5-4
J: TRBJ1-1
CDR3: CASSFGFRENTEAFF

V: TRBV18
J: TRBJ2-7
CDR3: CASSRTSGRVVPYEQYF

V: TRBV10-1
J: TRBJ1-5
CDR3: CASQGTFNQPQHF

V: TRBV6-6
J: TRBJ1-4
CDR3: CASTLGGKGEKLFF

V: TRBV21-1
J: TRBJ1-5
CDR3: CASLRPQHF

V: TRBV6-5
J: TRBJ2-1
CDR3: CASSPPGVPEQFF

V: TRBV19
J: TRBJ2-6
CDR3: CASSLTGTGANVLTF

V: TRBV29-1
J: TRBJ2-5
CDR3: CSVEVAGGTETQYF

V: TRBV2
J: TRBJ2-7
CDR3: CASSVGLASHEQYF

V: TRBV12-2
J: TRBJ1-1
CDR3: CASRAHGDTEAFF

V: TRBV27
J: TRBJ1-2
CDR3: CASSFLRQGAYYGYTF